Sequencing of this TCR beta chain was carried out in a study of CD8 T cells in Susac syndrome. Reverse transcription of roughly 0.5 to 1 ug RNA used random hexamers. Multiplex PCR with immunoSEQ amplified the TCR beta CDR3 across 54 Vbeta and 13 Jbeta. TCRdb used MiXCR to reprocess the immunoSEQ multiplex PCR reads, holding one entry per CDR3 protein. The sample holds around 200,000 distinct CDR3 sequences, over 90% seen once. The TEMRA cells underwent FACS enrichment, while the CD8+ and CD4+ T cells underwent negative isolation. This CDR3 has 15 amino acids. CDR1 is SGHAT, CDR2 FQNNGV, per germline. With 1 base clipped from V and 4 bases from J, the junction kept 4 bases outside the gene matches.

This TCR was sampled from a human donor with multiple sclerosis. The specimen sequenced was CD4+ T cells from PBMCs. This chain uses TRBV11-2 with TRBJ2-3, with 8 bases matching TRBD1. CDR3 region: CASSLGTGSADTQYF. CDR3 in DNA: TGTGCCAGCAGCTTAGGGACAGGGTCAGCAGATACGCAGTATTTT.